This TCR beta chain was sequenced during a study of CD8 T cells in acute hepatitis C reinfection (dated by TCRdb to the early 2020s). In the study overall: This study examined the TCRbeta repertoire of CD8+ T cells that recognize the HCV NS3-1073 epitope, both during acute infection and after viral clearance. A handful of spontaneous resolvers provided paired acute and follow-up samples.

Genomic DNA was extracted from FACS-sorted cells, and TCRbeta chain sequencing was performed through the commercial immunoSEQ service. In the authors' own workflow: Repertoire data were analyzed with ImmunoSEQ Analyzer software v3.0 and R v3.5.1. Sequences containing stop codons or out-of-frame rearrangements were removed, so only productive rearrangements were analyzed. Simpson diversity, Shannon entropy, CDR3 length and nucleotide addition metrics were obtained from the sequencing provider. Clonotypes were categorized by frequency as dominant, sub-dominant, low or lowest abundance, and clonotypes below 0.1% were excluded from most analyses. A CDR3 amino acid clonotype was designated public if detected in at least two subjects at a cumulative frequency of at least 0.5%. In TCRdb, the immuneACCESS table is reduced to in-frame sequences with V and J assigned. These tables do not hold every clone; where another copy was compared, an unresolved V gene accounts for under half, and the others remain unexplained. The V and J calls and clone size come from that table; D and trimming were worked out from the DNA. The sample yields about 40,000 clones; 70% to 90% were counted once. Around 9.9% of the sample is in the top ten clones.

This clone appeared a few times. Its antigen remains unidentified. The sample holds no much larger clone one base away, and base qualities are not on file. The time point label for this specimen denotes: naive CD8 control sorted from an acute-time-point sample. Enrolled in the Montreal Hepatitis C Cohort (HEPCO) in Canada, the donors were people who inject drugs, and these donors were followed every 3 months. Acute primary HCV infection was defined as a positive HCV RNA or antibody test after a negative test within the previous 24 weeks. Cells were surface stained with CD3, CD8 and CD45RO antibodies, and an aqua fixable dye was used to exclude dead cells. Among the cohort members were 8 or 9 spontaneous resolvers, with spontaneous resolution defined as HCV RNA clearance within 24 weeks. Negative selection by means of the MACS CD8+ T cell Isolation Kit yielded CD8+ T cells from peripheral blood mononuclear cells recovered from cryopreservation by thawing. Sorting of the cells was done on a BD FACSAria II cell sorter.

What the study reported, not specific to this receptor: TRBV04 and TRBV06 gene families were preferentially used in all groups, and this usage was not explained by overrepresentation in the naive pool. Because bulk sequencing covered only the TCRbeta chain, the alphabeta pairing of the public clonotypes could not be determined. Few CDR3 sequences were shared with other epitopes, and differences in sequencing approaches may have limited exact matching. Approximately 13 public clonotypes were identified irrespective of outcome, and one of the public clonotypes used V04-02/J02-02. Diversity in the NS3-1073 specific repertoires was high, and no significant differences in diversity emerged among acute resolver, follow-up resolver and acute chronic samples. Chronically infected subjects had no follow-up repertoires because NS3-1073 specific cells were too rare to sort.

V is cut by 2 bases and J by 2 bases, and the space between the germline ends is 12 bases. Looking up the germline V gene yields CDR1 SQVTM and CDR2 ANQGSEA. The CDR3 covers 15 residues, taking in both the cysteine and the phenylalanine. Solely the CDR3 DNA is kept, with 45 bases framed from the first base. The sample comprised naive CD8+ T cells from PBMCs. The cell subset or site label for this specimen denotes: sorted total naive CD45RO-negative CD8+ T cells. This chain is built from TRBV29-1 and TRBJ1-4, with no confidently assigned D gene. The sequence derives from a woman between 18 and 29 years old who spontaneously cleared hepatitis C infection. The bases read TGCAGCGTTGAATCGGCTGACTTTACTAATGAAAAACTGTTTTTT. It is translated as CSVESADFTNEKLFF.